The source of this T cell receptor beta chain is a study of CD8 T cells in Susac syndrome. This CDR3 has 14 residues. CDR1 is MDHEN, CDR2 SYDVKM, per germline. V lost 1 base and J lost 5, with 11 bases in between. The RNA input was 0.5 to 1 ug, and it was reverse transcribed with random hexamers. TCRdb used MiXCR to reprocess the immunoSEQ multiplex PCR reads, holding one entry per CDR3 protein. The sample contains about 250,000 distinct CDR3 sequences, around 93% of which appear only once. This clonotype was obtained from a human donor with multiple sclerosis. The sample consisted of CD4+ T cells from PBMCs. J is TRBJ2-5 and V is TRBV28; D gene uncertain. CDR3: CASSLSNPWETQYF. The CDR3 DNA follows: TGTGCCAGCAGTTTATCCAATCCCTGGGAGACCCAGTACTTC.